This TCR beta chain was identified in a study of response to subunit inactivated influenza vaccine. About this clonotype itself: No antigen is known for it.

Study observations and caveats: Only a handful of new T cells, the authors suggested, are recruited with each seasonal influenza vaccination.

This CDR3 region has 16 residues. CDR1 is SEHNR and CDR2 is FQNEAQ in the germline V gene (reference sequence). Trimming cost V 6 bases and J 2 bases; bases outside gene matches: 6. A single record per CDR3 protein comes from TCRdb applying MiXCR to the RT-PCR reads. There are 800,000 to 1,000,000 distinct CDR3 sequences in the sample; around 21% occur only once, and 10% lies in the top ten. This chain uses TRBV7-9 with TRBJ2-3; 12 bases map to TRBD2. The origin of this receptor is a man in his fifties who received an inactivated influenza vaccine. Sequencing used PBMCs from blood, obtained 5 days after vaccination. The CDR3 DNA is TGTGCCAGCAGACCTGGACTAGCGGGATTCACAGATACGCAGTATTTT. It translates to CASRPGLAGFTDTQYF.